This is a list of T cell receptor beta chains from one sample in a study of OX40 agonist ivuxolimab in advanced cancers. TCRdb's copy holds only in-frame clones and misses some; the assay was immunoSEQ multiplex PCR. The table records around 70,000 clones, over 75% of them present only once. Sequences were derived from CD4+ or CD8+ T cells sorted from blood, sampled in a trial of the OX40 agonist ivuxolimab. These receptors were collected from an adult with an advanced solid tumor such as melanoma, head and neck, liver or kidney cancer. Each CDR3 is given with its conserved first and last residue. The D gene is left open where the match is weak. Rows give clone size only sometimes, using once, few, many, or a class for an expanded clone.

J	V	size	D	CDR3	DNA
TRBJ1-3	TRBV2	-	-	CASSLKQSGNTIYF	TGTGCCAGCAGCCTTAAACAATCTGGAAACACCATATATTTT
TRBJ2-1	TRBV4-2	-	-	CASSPLGITTFNNEQFF	TGTGCCAGCAGCCCACTAGGGATCACAACATTTAACAATGAGCAGTTCTTC
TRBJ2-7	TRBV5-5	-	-	CASTLTLVPYEQYF	TGTGCCAGCACCCTCACACTAGTCCCCTACGAGCAGTACTTC
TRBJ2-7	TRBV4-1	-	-	CASKKQQDSYEQYF	TGCGCCAGCAAGAAACAACAAGACTCCTACGAGCAGTACTTC
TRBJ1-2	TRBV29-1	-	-	CSVELGRQAYGYTF	TGCAGCGTTGAATTAGGGAGGCAGGCCTATGGCTACACCTTC
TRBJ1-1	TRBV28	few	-	CASSLVGTEAFF	TGTGCCAGCAGTTTAGTAGGCACTGAAGCTTTCTTT
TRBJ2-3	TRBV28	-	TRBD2	CASSSGTSKLLDTQYF	TGTGCCAGCAGTTCCGGGACTAGCAAACTCCTAGATACGCAGTATTTT
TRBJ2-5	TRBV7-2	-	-	CASSSSAPSETQYF	TGTGCCAGCAGCTCTAGTGCCCCTTCAGAGACCCAGTACTTC
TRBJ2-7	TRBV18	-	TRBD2	CASSPPGAGVFYEQYF	TGTGCCAGCTCACCGCCTGGAGCGGGAGTATTCTACGAGCAGTACTTC
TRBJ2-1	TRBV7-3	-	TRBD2	CASSVGLAGINNEQFF	TGTGCCAGCAGCGTGGGACTAGCGGGAATCAACAATGAGCAGTTCTTC
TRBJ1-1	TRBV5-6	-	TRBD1	CASSQGGRNTEAFF	TGTGCCAGCAGCCAGGGGGGTCGGAACACTGAAGCTTTCTTT
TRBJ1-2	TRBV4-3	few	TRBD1	CASSQDRDRVGGYTF	TGCGCCAGCAGCCAAGATCGGGACAGGGTGGGTGGCTACACCTTC
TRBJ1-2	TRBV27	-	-	CASRRGVYGYTF	TGTGCCAGCAGACGGGGTGTATATGGCTACACCTTC
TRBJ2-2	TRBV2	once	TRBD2	CASRPFSGSPGELFF	TGTGCCAGCAGACCCTTTAGCGGGAGCCCCGGGGAGCTGTTTTTT
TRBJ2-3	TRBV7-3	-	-	CASSLNPGPGTDTQYF	TGTGCCAGCAGCTTAAATCCGGGGCCAGGCACAGATACGCAGTATTTT
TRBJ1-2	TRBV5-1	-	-	CASSLAVTNYGYTF	TGCGCCAGCAGCTTGGCAGTAACTAACTATGGCTACACCTTC
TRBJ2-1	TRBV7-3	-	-	CASSLEGSGVYGEQFF	TGTGCCAGCAGCTTGGAGGGTTCAGGGGTTTACGGTGAGCAGTTCTTC
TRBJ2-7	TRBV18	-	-	CASSPPGGANNYEQYF	TGTGCCAGCTCACCACCTGGAGGGGCTAACAACTACGAGCAGTACTTC
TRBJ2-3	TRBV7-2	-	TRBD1	CASSPGQGEGAQYF	TGTGCCAGCAGCCCGGGACAGGGGGAGGGTGCGCAGTATTTT
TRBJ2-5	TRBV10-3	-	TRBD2	CAISSGLAGAAQYF	TGTGCCATCAGTTCGGGACTAGCGGGAGCCGCGCAGTACTTC
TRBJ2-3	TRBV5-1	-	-	CASSWAQAGDTQYF	TGCGCCAGCAGCTGGGCCCAGGCCGGGGATACGCAGTATTTT
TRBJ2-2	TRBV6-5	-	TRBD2	CASRTSGRSGELFF	TGTGCCAGCAGAACTAGCGGGAGATCCGGGGAGCTGTTTTTT
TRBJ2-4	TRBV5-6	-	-	CASSLSPVLAKNIQYF	TGTGCCAGCAGCTTGTCGCCAGTACTAGCCAAAAACATTCAGTACTTC
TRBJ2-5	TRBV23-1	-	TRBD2	CASSQSVAGGPETQYF	TGCGCCAGCAGTCAATCTGTAGCGGGAGGGCCGGAGACCCAGTACTTC
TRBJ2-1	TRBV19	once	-	CASSMDPAYNEQFF	TGTGCCAGTAGCATGGACCCAGCCTACAATGAGCAGTTCTTC
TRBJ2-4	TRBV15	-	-	CATSRAAGAKNIQYF	TGTGCCACCAGCAGAGCGGCGGGGGCCAAAAACATTCAGTACTTC
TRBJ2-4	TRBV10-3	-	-	CAISWRGTAKNIQYF	TGTGCCATCAGCTGGAGGGGCACTGCCAAAAACATTCAGTACTTC
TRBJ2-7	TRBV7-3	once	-	CASSLLGGEQYF	TGTGCCAGCAGCTTATTAGGGGGCGAGCAGTACTTC
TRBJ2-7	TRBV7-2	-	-	CASSRRGAQAYEQYF	TGTGCCAGCAGCCGCAGGGGCGCTCAGGCCTACGAGCAGTACTTC
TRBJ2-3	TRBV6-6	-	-	CASSYLGLTDTQYF	TGTGCCAGCAGCTACCTTGGATTGACAGATACGCAGTATTTT
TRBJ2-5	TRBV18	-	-	CASSPNPSWETQYF	TGTGCCAGCTCACCAAATCCCTCCTGGGAGACCCAGTACTTC
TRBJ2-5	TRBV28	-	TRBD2	CASTTGLAGGRKTQYF	TGTGCCAGCACCACCGGACTAGCGGGAGGTCGGAAGACCCAGTACTTC
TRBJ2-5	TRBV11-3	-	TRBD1	CASSYSGGQETQYF	TGTGCCAGCAGCTACTCAGGGGGCCAAGAGACCCAGTACTTC
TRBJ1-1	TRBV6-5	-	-	CASSLRTRESGAEAFF	TGTGCCAGCAGTTTACGAACCCGGGAGTCGGGCGCTGAAGCTTTCTTT
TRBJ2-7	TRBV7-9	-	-	CASGRGAGSYEQYF	TGTGCCAGCGGACGTGGGGCAGGGAGCTACGAGCAGTACTTC
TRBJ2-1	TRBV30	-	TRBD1	CAWSVSRTGSYNEQFF	TGTGCCTGGAGTGTAAGTCGGACAGGGTCCTACAATGAGCAGTTCTTC
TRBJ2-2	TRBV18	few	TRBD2	CASSPPAKLAGEINTGELFF	TGTGCCAGCTCACCACCGGCGAAGCTAGCGGGAGAAATTAACACCGGGGAGCTGTTTTTT
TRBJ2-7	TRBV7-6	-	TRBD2	CASSPRTSPYEQYF	TGTGCCAGCAGCCCACGGACTAGCCCATACGAGCAGTACTTC
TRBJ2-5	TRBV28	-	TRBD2	CASSSPLAGGPEETQYF	TGTGCCAGCAGTTCCCCGTTAGCGGGAGGCCCCGAAGAGACCCAGTACTTC
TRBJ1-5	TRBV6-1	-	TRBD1	CASTPGGYQPQHF	TGTGCCAGCACCCCAGGGGGCTATCAGCCCCAGCATTTT
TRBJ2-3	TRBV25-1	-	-	CASSKGGDTDTQYF	TGTGCCAGCAGTAAGGGTGGGGACACAGATACGCAGTATTTT